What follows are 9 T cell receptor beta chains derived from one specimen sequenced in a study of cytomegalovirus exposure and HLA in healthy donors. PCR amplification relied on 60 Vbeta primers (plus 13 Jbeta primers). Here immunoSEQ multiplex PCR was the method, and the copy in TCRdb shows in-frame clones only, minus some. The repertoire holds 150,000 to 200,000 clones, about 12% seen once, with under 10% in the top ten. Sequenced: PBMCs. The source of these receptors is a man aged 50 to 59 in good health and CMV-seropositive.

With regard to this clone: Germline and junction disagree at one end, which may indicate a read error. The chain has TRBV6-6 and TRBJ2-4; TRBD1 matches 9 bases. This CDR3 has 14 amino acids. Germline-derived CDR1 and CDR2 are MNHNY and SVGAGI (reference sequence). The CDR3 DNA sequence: TGTGCCAGCAGTTATGGGCCTGGGGGGACAGGGTCGCACTTC. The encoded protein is CASSYGPGGTGSHF.

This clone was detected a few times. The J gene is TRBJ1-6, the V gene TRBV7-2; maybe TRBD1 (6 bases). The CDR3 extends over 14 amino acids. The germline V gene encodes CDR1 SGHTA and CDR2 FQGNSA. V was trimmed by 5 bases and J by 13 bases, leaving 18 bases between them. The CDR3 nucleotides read TGTGCCAGCAGCACAGGGACACAGAATGGGCCCCTCCACTTT. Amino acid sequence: CASSTGTQNGPLHF.

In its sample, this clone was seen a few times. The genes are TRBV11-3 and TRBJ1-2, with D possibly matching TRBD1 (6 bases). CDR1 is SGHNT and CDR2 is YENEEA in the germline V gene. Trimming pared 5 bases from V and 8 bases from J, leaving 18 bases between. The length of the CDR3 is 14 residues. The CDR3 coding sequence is TGTGCCAGCAGCCCAGGGGAGGGGAGAGAGGGCTACACCTTC. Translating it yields CASSPGEGREGYTF.

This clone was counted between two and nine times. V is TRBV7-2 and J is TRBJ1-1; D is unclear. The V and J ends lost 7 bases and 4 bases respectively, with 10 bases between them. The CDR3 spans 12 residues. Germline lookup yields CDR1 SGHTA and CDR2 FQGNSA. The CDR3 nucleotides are TGTGCCAGCACCTCCGCGTTCACTGAAGCTTTCTTT. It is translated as CASTSAFTEAFF.

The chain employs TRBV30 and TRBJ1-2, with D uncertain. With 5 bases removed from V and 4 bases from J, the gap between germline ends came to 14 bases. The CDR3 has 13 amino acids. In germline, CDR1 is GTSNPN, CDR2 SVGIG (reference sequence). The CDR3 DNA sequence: TGTGCCTGGCTAACGCCGAACTTCTATGGCTACACCTTC. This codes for CAWLTPNFYGYTF.

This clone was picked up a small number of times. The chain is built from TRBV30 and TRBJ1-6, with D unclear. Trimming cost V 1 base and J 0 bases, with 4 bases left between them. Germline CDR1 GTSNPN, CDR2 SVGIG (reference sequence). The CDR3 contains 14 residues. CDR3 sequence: CAWSASSYNSPLHF. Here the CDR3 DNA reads TGTGCCTGGAGTGCGAGCTCCTATAATTCACCCCTCCACTTT.

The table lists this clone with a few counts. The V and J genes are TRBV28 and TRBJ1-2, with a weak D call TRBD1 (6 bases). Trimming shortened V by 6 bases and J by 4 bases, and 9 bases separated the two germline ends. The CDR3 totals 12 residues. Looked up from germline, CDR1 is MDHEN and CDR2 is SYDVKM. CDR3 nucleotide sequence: TGTGCCAGCAGACTAGGGGGCTATGGCTACACCTTC. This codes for CASRLGGYGYTF.

The CDR3 bases are TGTGCCAGCAGCCACCGACAGGGAGGCCGCTATGGCTACACCTTC. The encoded protein is CASSHRQGGRYGYTF. The genes are TRBV9 and TRBJ1-2; 7 bases are a match to TRBD1. The CDR3 runs 15 residues. V lost 4 bases to trimming and J lost 4 bases; unmatched junction nucleotides: 10. Germline V lookup: CDR1 SGDLS, CDR2 YYNGEE.

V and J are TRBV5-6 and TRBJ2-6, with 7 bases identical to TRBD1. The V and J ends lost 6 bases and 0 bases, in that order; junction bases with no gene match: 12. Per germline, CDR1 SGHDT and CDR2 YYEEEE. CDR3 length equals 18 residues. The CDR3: CASNNPGQFYSGANVLTF. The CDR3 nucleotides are TGTGCCAGCAACAATCCGGGACAGTTTTACTCTGGGGCCAACGTCCTGACTTTC.